Below, one TCR beta chain is given with its context. The sample comes from a study of blood T cell repertoires in COVID-19. The method was immunoSEQ multiplex PCR; TCRdb's version includes in-frame clones alone and lacks a portion of them. The sample includes about 33,000 clones, approximately 72% of them seen just once. Sample: peripheral blood. The clonotype comes from an elderly man with acute or convalescent COVID-19.

This chain's CDR3 is CASLTGGVNTEAFF. The CDR3 DNA reads TGTGCCAGTTTGACAGGGGGAGTGAACACTGAAGCTTTCTTT. The genes are TRBV6-6 and TRBJ1-1, with 9 bases identical to TRBD1. This CDR3 has 14 residues. Germline values: CDR1 MNHNY, CDR2 SVGAGI (reference sequence). J gave up 0 bases and V 9 bases, and 5 bases lay outside the gene matches.